Shown below are 7 T cell receptor beta chains from a single sample sequenced in a study of shared clonotypes between healthy human individuals. Assay used: immunoSEQ multiplex PCR; TCRdb lists only in-frame clones, some missing. The sample yields approximately 2.1 million clones, 93% seen once. The sample taken for sequencing was naive CD4+ T cells from PBMCs. Specified subset: CD45RA+ positively selected. The receptors here all came from a man between 18 and 29 years old in good health. Some clones in this sample may be carry-over from other donors' samples.

The J gene is TRBJ1-5, the V gene TRBV6-1; 8 bases map to TRBD1. V gave up 4 bases and J gave up 4 bases; unmatched junction bases: 12. CDR3 size: 17 residues. Germline CDR1 reads MNHNS; CDR2 reads SASEGT. The CDR3 nucleotides read TGTGCCAGCAGTGGGGCATCCGGGACAGGCCTTAATCAGCCCCAGCATTTT. As protein: CASSGASGTGLNQPQHF.

The V call is TRBV7-9, the J call TRBJ1-2, with D maybe TRBD1 (5 bases). The V gene lost 4 bases and the J gene lost 8 bases, with 14 bases spanning the gap. CDR1 SEHNR and CDR2 FQNEAQ come from the germline V gene (reference sequence). This CDR3 has 13 amino acids. This CDR3 reads CASSSGLPRGYTF. The CDR3 DNA reads as TGTGCCAGCAGCTCGGGACTTCCAAGGGGCTACACCTTC.

V is TRBV28 and J is TRBJ1-5; 8 bases agree with TRBD1. This CDR3 comprises 15 residues. Unmatched junction bases numbered 9, after V lost 5 bases and J lost 6 bases. Looked up from germline, CDR1 is MDHEN and CDR2 is SYDVKM. The CDR3 DNA is TGTGCCAGCAGTCCCGGACAGGGAGTCGTTCAGCCCCAGCATTTT. As protein: CASSPGQGVVQPQHF.

This sequence joins TRBV15 and TRBJ2-2; tentatively, D is TRBD1 (6 bases). Trimming took 7 bases from V and 1 from J, leaving 13 bases between them. The germline CDR1 and CDR2 sequences are LNHNV and YYDKDF (reference sequence). The CDR3 loop spans 15 amino acids. The CDR3, as DNA: TGTGCCACCACCAGGACAGCGGTGAACACCGGGGAGCTGTTTTTT. It specifies CATTRTAVNTGELFF.

This chain joins TRBV11-3 and TRBJ2-7, with 10 bases that match TRBD1. Germline values: CDR1 SGHNT, CDR2 YENEEA. V lost 5 bases to trimming and J lost 5 bases; unmatched junction nucleotides: 9. This CDR3 is built from 15 residues. CDR3 coding DNA: TGTGCCAGCAGCGACTCGACAGGGGGCCTCGACGAGCAGTACTTC. It translates to CASSDSTGGLDEQYF.

J is TRBJ2-7 and V is TRBV18; TRBD1 matches at 11 bases. The germline CDR1 and CDR2 sequences are KGHSH and LQKENI. The CDR3 length is 14 residues. Trimming cost V 2 bases and J 6 bases; bases outside gene matches: 3. This chain's CDR3 is CASSPGDRGGEQYF. DNA of the CDR3: TGTGCCAGCTCACCAGGGGACAGGGGGGGCGAGCAGTACTTC.

The genes are TRBV5-1 and TRBJ2-3, with 11 positions matching TRBD2. V lost 3 bases and J lost 4; bases outside the gene matches: 7. The germline V gene encodes CDR1 SGHRS and CDR2 YFSETQ. The CDR3 has 16 amino acids. In DNA, the CDR3 is TGCGCCAGCAGCTGGATAACTAGCGGGAGTCCAGATACGCAGTATTTT. This translates into CASSWITSGSPDTQYF.